The rows below give T cell receptor beta chains drawn from one sample of a study of shared clonotypes between healthy human individuals. The protocol was immunoSEQ multiplex PCR, while the TCRdb copy is restricted to in-frame clones and leaves out a portion. The sample consists of about 2.1 million clones, about 94% of them appearing once. Material for sequencing was naive CD8+ T cells from PBMCs. These receptor sequences come from a man aged 18 to 30 in good health. Some clones in this sample may be carry-over from other donors' samples. Each CDR3 is given without its conserved first and last residue.

CDR3 length	J gene	V gene	CDR3 protein
16	TRBJ2-3	TRBV4-2	ASSQDRFGGGPVDTQY
16	TRBJ1-4	TRBV4-1	ASSQKGQVQGTNEKLF
13	TRBJ2-1	TRBV4-3	ASSQIWREGDEQF
15	TRBJ2-1	TRBV28	ASSSSRLAVRYNEQF
15	TRBJ1-5	TRBV21-1	ASTLPPAGNSNQPQH
12	TRBJ2-1	TRBV27	ASSSQGPYNEQF
12	TRBJ2-5	TRBV28	ASSQTGGEETQY
12	TRBJ1-2	TRBV29-1	SVDASVQGDGYT
10	TRBJ2-7	TRBV6-1	ASIGQDLWQY
10	TRBJ2-7	TRBV29-1	SVVQGYYEQY
11	TRBJ2-5	TRBV4-1	ASSQVGGETQY
11	TRBJ1-2	TRBV27	ASSRSLFYGYT
11	TRBJ2-7	TRBV19	ASSILEGDEQY
12	TRBJ1-2	TRBV7-9	ASSLGGGVDGYT
11	TRBJ2-7	TRBV5-6	ASSLVARDEQY